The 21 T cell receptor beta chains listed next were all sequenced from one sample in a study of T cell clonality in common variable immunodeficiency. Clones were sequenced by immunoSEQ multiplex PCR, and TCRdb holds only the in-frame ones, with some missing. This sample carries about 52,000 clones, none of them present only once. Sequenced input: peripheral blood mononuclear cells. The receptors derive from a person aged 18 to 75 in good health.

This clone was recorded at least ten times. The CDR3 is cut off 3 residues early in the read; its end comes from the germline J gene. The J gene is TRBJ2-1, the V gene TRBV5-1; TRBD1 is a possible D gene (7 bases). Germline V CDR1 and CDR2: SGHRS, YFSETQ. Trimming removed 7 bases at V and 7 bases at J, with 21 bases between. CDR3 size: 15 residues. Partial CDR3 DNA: TGCGCCAGCGGGCGGCAGGGGGGTACGTATAATGAG. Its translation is CASGRQGGTYNE. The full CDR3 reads CASGRQGGTYNEQFF.

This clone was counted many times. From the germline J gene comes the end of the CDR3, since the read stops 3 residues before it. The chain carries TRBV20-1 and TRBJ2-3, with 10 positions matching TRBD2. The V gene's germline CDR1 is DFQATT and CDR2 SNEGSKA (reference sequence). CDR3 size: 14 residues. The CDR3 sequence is CSATGLAVQETQYF. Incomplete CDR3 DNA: TGCAGTGCTACCGGACTAGCGGTACAAGAGACG.

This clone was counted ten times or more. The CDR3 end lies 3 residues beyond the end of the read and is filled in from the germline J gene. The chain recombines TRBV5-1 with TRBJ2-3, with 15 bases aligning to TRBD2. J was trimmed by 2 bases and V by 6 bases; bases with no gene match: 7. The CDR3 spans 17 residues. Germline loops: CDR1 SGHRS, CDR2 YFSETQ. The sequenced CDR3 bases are TGCGCCAGCATGCGGACTAGCGGGGGGGCACCCACAGATACG. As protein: CASMRTSGGAPTDT. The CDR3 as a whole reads CASMRTSGGAPTDTQYF. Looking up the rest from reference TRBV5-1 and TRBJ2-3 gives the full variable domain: KAGVTQTPRYLIKTRGQQVTLSCSPISGHRSVSWYQQTPGQGLQFLFEYFSETQRNKGNFPGRFSGRQFSNSRSEMNVSTLELGDSALYLCASMRTSGGAPTDTQYFGPGTRLTVL.

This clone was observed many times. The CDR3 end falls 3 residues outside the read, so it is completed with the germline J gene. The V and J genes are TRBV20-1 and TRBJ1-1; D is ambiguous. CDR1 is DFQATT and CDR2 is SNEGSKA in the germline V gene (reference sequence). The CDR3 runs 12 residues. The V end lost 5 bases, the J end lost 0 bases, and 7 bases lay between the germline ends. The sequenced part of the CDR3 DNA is TGCAGTGCTTTACGGGTGAACACTGAA. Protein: CSALRVNTE. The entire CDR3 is CSALRVNTEAFF.

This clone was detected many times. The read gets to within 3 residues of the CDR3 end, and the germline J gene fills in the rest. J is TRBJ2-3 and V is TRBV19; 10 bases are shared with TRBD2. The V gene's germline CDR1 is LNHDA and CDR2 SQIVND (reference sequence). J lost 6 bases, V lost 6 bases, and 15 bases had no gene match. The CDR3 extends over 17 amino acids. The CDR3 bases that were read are TGTGCCAGTAGGTACCCCTCTGAGCGGGGGGGCAGGGATACG. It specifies CASRYPSERGGRDT. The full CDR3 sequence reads CASRYPSERGGRDTQYF.

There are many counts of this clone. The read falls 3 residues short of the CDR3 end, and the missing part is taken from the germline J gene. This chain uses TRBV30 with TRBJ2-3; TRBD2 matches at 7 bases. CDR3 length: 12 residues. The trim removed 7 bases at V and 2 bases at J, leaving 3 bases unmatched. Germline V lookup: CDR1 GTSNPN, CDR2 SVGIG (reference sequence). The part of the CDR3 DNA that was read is TGTGCCTCGGGACTAAACACAGATACG. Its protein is CASGLNTDT. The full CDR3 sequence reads CASGLNTDTQYF.

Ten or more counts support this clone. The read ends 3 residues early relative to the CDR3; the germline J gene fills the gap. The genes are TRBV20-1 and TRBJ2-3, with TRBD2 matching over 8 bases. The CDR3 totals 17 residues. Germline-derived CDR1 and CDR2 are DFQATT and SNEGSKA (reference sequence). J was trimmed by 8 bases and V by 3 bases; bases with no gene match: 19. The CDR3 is CSARILGAGVSLGTQYF. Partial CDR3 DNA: TGCAGTGCTAGGATTTTGGGAGCGGGAGTTTCCCTCGGTACG.

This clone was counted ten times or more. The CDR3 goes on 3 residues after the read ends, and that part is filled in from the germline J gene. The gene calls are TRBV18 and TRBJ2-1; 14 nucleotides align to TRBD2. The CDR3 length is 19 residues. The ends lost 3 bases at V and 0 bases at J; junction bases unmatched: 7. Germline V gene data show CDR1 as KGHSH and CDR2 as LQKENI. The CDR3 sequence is CASSPRLAGGKSSYNEQFF. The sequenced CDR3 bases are TGTGCCAGCTCACCCAGACTAGCGGGAGGGAAAAGCTCCTACAATGAG.

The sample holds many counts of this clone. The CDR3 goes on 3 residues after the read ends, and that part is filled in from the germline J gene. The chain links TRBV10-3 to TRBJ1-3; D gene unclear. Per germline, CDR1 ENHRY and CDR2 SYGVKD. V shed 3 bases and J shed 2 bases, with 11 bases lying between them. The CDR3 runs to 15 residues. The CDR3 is CAISEPTVAGNTIYF. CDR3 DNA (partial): TGTGCCATCAGTGAACCCACGGTGGCTGGAAACACC.

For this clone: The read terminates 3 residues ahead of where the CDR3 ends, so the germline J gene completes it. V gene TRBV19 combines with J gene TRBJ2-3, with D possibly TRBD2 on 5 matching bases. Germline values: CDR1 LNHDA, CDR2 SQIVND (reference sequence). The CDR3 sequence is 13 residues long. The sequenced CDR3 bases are TGTGCCAGTAGTCGGCGGGTACAAGAGACG. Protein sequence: CASSRRVQET. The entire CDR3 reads CASSRRVQETQYF.

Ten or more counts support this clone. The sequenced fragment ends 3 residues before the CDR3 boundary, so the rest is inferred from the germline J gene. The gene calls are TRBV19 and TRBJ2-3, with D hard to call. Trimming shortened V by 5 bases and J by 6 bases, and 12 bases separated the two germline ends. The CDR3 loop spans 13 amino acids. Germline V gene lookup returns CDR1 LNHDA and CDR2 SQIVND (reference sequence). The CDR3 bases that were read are TGTGCCAGTAGTTATCAGACTGGGGATACG. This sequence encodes CASSYQTGDT. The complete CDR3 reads CASSYQTGDTQYF.

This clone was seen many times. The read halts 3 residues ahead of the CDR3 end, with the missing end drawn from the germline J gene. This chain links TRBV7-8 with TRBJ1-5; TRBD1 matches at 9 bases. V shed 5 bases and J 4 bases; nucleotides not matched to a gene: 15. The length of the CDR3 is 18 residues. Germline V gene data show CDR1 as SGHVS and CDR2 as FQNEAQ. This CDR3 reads CASSQQGAGGYANQPQHF. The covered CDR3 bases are TGTGCCAGCAGCCAACAGGGGGCGGGTGGCTATGCGAATCAGCCC.

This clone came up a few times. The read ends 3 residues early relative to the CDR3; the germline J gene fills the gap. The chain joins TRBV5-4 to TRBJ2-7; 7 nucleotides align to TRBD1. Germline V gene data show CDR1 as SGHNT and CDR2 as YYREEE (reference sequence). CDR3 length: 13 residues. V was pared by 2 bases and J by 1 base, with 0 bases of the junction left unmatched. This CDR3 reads CASSFRGSYEQYF. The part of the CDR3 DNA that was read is TGTGCCAGCAGCTTCAGGGGGTCCTACGAG.

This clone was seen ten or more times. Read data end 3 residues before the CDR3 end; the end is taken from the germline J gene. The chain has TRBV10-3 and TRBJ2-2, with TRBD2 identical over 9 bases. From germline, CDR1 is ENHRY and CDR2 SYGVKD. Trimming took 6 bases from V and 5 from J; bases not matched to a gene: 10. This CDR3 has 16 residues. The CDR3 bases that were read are TGTGCCATCAGCCGATTAGCGGGAGAAGGGACCGGGGAG. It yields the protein CAISRLAGEGTGE. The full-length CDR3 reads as CAISRLAGEGTGELFF.

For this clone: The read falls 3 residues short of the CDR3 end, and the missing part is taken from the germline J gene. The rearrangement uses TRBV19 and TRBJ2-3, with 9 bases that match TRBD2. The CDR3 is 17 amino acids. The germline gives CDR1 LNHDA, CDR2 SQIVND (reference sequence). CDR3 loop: CASSMWLAGGRQETQYF. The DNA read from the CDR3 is TGTGCCAGTAGTATGTGGTTGGCGGGGGGGCGGCAAGAGACG. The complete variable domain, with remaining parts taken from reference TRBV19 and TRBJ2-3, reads DGGITQSPKYLFRKEGQNVTLSCEQNLNHDAMYWYRQDPGQGLRLIYYSQIVNDFQKGDIAEGYSVSREKKESFPLTVTSAQKNPTAFYLCASSMWLAGGRQETQYFGPGTRLTVL.

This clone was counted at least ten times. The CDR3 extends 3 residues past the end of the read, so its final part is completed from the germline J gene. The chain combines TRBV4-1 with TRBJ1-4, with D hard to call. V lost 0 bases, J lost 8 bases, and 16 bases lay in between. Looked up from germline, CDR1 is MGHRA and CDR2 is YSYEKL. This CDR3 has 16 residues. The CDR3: CASSQEWQWASEKLFF. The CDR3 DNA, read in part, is TGCGCCAGCAGCCAAGAGTGGCAGTGGGCAAGCGAAAAA.

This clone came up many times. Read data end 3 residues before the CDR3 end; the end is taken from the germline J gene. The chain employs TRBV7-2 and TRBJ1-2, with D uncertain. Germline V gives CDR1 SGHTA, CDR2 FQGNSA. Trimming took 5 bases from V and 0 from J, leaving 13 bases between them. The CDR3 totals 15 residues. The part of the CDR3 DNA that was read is TGTGCCAGCAGCCATCAGTACAGAACTAACTATGGC. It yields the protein CASSHQYRTNYG. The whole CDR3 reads CASSHQYRTNYGYTF.

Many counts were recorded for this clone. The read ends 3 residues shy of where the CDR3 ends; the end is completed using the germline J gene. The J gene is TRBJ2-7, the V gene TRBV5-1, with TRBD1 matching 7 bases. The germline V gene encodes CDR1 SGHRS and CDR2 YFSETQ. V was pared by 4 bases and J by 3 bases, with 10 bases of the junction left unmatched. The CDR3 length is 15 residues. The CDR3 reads CASSLEPGQIYEQYF. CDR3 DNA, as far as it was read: TGCGCCAGCAGCCTGGAACCGGGACAGATCTACGAG.

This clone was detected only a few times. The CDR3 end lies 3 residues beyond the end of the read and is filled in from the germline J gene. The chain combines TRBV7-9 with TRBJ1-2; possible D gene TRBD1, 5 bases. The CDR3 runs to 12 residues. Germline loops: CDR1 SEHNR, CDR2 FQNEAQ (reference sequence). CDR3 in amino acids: CASSGATYDYTF. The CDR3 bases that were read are TGTGCCAGCAGCGGGGCGACCTACGAC.

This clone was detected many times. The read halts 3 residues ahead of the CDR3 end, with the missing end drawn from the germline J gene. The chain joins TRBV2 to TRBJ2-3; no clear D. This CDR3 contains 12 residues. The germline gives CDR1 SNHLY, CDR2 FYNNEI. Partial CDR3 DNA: TGTGCCAGCAGTAGGGCCGCCAGGACG. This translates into CASSRAART. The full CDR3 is CASSRAARTQYF.

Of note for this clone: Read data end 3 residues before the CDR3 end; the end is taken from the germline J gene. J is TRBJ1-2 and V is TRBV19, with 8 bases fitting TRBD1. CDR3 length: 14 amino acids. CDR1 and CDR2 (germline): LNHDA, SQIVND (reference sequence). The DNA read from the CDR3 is TGTGCCAGTAGTACAGGACAGGGTGGCTACGAC. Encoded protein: CASSTGQGGYD. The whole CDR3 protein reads CASSTGQGGYDYTF. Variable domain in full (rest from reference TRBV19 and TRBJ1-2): DGGITQSPKYLFRKEGQNVTLSCEQNLNHDAMYWYRQDPGQGLRLIYYSQIVNDFQKGDIAEGYSVSREKKESFPLTVTSAQKNPTAFYLCASSTGQGGYDYTFGSGTRLTVV.